This TCR beta chain is drawn from a study of PD-1 blockade in classical Hodgkin lymphoma. Findings of the study overall: Newly diagnosed patients and complete responders had comparable diversity at baseline. Researchers reported that CD4+ TCR diversity, though not CD8+, rose significantly by C4D1.

The time point denotes: cycle 4 day 1 (C4D1), after less than 7 weeks of nivolumab. There was relapse after autologous stem cell transplantation in every patient, and there was variation in brentuximab vedotin exposure. Best outcomes ranged across complete response, partial response and progressive disease. Profiling relied on immunoSEQ multiplex PCR, and the TCRdb table lists in-frame clones only, not all of them. The sample yields around 60,000 clones, around nine tenths seen once. The CDR3 has 12 amino acids. Per germline, CDR1 ENHRY and CDR2 SYGVKD. With V trimmed by 10 bases and J by 8 bases, 8 bases remained unmatched. This clone was seen only once. The antigen is undetermined.

This clonotype was sampled from a human donor with classical Hodgkin lymphoma. The sample in question was peripheral blood mononuclear cells (PBMCs), obtained before the fourth cycle of nivolumab. This sequence joins TRBV10-3 and TRBJ2-1, with TRBD2 matching 7 bases. The CDR3 sequence is CATVASGDEQFF. The CDR3 DNA reads TGTGCCACCGTGGCTAGCGGTGATGAGCAGTTCTTC.